These 13 T cell receptor beta chains were sequenced from one sample in a study of shared clonotypes between healthy human individuals. Produced via immunoSEQ multiplex PCR; TCRdb's table is partial and in-frame only. The repertoire holds over 2,000,000 clones, with about 93% as singletons. CD45RO negativity and positive selection for CCR7 defined naive CD8 cells, a population that excluded terminally differentiated effector memory CD45RA+ cells. The specimen sequenced was naive CD8+ T cells from PBMCs. The receptors here all came from a man between 18 and 35 years old in good health. Some clones in this sample may be carry-over from other donors' samples.

The chain is built from TRBV5-6 and TRBJ2-7, with D maybe TRBD1 (6 bases). The CDR3 extends over 14 amino acids. V was shortened by 0 bases and J by 6 bases, with 13 bases between the two germline ends. The germline V gene has CDR1 SGHDT and CDR2 YYEEEE. The CDR3 DNA reads TGTGCCAGCAGCTTGGCTAGTTACAGGGCCGAGCAGTACTTC. Translation: CASSLASYRAEQYF.

This chain uses TRBV2 with TRBJ2-7, with TRBD2 matching 13 bases. This CDR3 comprises 17 residues. V dropped 4 bases and J dropped 2; count of bases not matched to a gene: 8. Germline lookup yields CDR1 SNHLY and CDR2 FYNNEI. The CDR3 sequence: CASSVPGTSGATYEQYF. DNA for the CDR3: TGTGCCAGCAGTGTACCCGGGACTAGCGGGGCCACCTACGAGCAGTACTTC.

The chain joins TRBV29-1 to TRBJ2-1; 8 bases are shared with TRBD2. The CDR3 spans 14 residues. CDR1 and CDR2 (germline): SQVTM, ANQGSEA. Germline trimming cut 0 bases from V and 10 bases from J; bases unmatched to any gene: 8. The CDR3 loop reads CSVEDGTSRGEQFF. For the CDR3, the DNA is TGCAGCGTTGAAGATGGGACTAGTCGAGGAGAGCAGTTCTTC.

This rearrangement joins TRBV28 to TRBJ2-5; unclear D gene. This CDR3 has 16 amino acids. V lost 8 bases and J lost 3, with 22 bases in between. Germline V CDR1 and CDR2: MDHEN, SYDVKM. CDR3 in DNA: TGTGCCAGCCGTAATCCCGGCAAGGGAATGAAAGAGACCCAGTACTTC. Its protein is CASRNPGKGMKETQYF.

V and J are TRBV7-9 and TRBJ1-5; D is uncertain. The CDR3 length is 14 residues. The germline V gene has CDR1 SEHNR and CDR2 FQNEAQ (reference sequence). V lost 10 bases and J lost 0, with 13 bases in between. CDR3 sequence (DNA): TGTGCCACAAAATCGGGCAATAGCAATCAGCCCCAGCATTTT. This codes for CATKSGNSNQPQHF.

The genes are TRBV28 and TRBJ1-2; D gene ambiguous. The CDR3 spans 15 residues. Germline V CDR1 and CDR2: MDHEN, SYDVKM. Trimming pared 8 bases from V and 3 bases from J, leaving 19 bases between. CDR3 DNA sequence: TGTGCCAGCCGAGAGTCAGGTACCCTCGACTATGGCTACACCTTC. Translated, it gives CASRESGTLDYGYTF.

The gene calls are TRBV27 and TRBJ2-7, with D perhaps TRBD2 (5 bases). The CDR3 loop spans 15 amino acids. Germline assignment: CDR1 MNHEY and CDR2 SMNVEV (reference sequence). The V gene lost 5 bases and the J gene lost 2 bases, with 16 bases spanning the gap. CDR3 protein: CASSLGLAFAYEQYF. The CDR3 DNA reads TGTGCCAGCAGTCTAGGTTTAGCGTTTGCCTACGAGCAGTACTTC.

The rearrangement joins TRBV9 to TRBJ2-7; 9 nucleotides line up with TRBD2. The V gene end was trimmed by 0 bases and the J gene end by 5 bases; junction bases not matched to a gene: 6. The germline V gene has CDR1 SGDLS and CDR2 YYNGEE. The CDR3 has 15 residues. The CDR3 nucleotides are TGTGCCAGCAGCGTAGTAGCGGGGGCCCCCAACGAGCAGTACTTC. This codes for CASSVVAGAPNEQYF.

This chain uses TRBV19 with TRBJ1-1, with no clear D. This CDR3 has 11 residues. Germline V gives CDR1 LNHDA, CDR2 SQIVND (reference sequence). V lost 1 base and J 8 bases, leaving 5 bases between the germline ends. CDR3 sequence: CASSIAREAFF. The CDR3 DNA is TGTGCCAGTAGTATAGCCAGGGAAGCTTTCTTT.

J is TRBJ1-4 and V is TRBV29-1; D ambiguous. The V end was cut by 4 bases, the J end by 10 bases, with 10 bases between. Germline V gives CDR1 SQVTM, CDR2 ANQGSEA. The CDR3 covers 11 residues. DNA for the CDR3: TGCAGCGTTGTTGTTGTGGGAAAACTGTTTTTT. Its protein product is CSVVVVGKLFF.

The gene calls are TRBV7-3 and TRBJ2-3, with D possibly matching TRBD2 (6 bases). This CDR3 has 17 amino acids. The germline V gene encodes CDR1 SGHTA and CDR2 FQGTGA. V lost 5 bases and J lost 0, with 18 bases in between. The CDR3 nucleotides read TGTGCCAGCAGCGGGGGGTTGGCGACACCTAGCACAGATACGCAGTATTTT. As protein: CASSGGLATPSTDTQYF. The full variable domain, with the rest looked up from reference TRBV7-3 and TRBJ2-3, is GAGVSQTPSNKVTEKGKYVELRCDPISGHTALYWYRQSLGQGPEFLIYFQGTGAADDSGLPNDRFFAVRPEGSVSTLKIQRTERGDSAVYLCASSGGLATPSTDTQYFGPGTRLTVL.

This clone was seen a single time. The chain employs TRBV21-1 and TRBJ1-2. TRBV21-1 is labeled a pseudogene. The CDR3 consists of 15 residues. This CDR3 is CASSKVAGTHYGYTF. For the CDR3, the DNA is TGTGCCAGCAGCAAAGTGGCCGGGACTCACTATGGCTACACCTTC.

CDR3 coding DNA: TGCGCCAGCAGCCAAGATTATTTGAGGGAGCTCGCAGATACGCAGTATTTT. This translates into CASSQDYLRELADTQYF. The chain joins TRBV4-3 to TRBJ2-3, with D possibly being TRBD2 (5 bases). CDR1 and CDR2 (germline): LGHNA, YSLEER. The CDR3 length is 17 residues. The V end lost 0 bases, the J end lost 4 bases, and 17 bases lay between the germline ends.